The present T cell receptor (beta chain) was sequenced within a study of blood T cells in healthy people across ages. This clonotype has just a few counts. Its antigen is not known. A second PCR, run for roughly 7 to 11 cycles, used a sample-barcoded 5' primer plus a J-beta primer mix. Each cDNA molecule received a tag from a template-switch adaptor that had 12 random nucleotides. A single record per CDR3 protein comes from TCRdb applying MiXCR to the 5' RACE reads. The sample shows roughly 1,000,000 distinct CDR3 sequences, less than 25% of them seen only once. Germline V gene sequence: CDR1 MNHEY, CDR2 SMNVEV (reference sequence). The junction had 4 bases not matched to a gene; V was cut back by 7 bases and J by 1 base. The CDR3 runs to 14 residues. At least 6.5 million PBMCs were isolated per sample. Findings of the study overall: Strong correlation existed between TCR beta diversity and naive T cell percentage.

These data are also associated with another study on T cells of mothers and their children.

The receptor was isolated from a girl between 2 and 10 years old in good health. The chain joins TRBV27 to TRBJ2-3; 8 nucleotides match TRBD1. The sample was blood. This CDR3 is CASTADRGTDTQYF. CDR3 nucleotides: TGTGCCAGCACCGCGGACAGGGGCACAGATACGCAGTATTTT.